This TCR beta chain was sequenced for a study of blood T cells in healthy people across ages. The CDR3 has 16 residues. Germline V gene data show CDR1 as MNHEY and CDR2 as SVGAGI. Trimming removed 2 bases from V and 4 bases from J, with 17 bases in between. The use of a sample-barcoded 5' primer and a J-beta primer mix characterized a second PCR of roughly 7 to 12 cycles. TCRdb redid the calling of the 5' RACE reads with MiXCR, one entry per CDR3 protein. The profile shows 800,000 to 950,000 distinct CDR3 sequences, around 34% of them singletons. Sample: blood. The chain joins TRBV6-5 to TRBJ2-5; D may be TRBD1 or TRBD2 (6 bases each). The sequence was obtained from a man aged 18 to 29 in good health. CDR3 loop: CASSYRRVGGIETQYF. The CDR3 bases are TGTGCCAGCAGTTACCGACGCGTGGGGGGCATAGAGACCCAGTACTTC.